These T cell receptor beta chains were read from a single sample in a study of blood T cell repertoires in COVID-19. Profiling relied on immunoSEQ multiplex PCR, and the TCRdb table lists in-frame clones only, not all of them. The table lists about 220,000 clones, roughly 89% of them singletons. Material for sequencing was PBMCs or T cells enriched from blood (not recorded which). The receptors stem from a woman aged 30 to 39 with acute COVID-19. Each CDR3 is given with its conserved first and last residue. The order of the fields is J gene, clone size, V gene, D gene, CDR3 protein, CDR3 DNA. A D gene is named only where the DNA matches it firmly. Size values are once, few and many counts, or a class for expanded clones, and some rows have none.

>TRBJ2-2|NA|TRBV27|NA
CASSLTRDGTGELFF
TGTGCCAGCAGTTTAACTAGAGACGGCACCGGGGAGCTGTTTTTT
>TRBJ2-4|NA|TRBV7-2|NA
CASSLVRGNIQYF
TGTGCCAGCAGCTTAGTAAGGGGAAACATTCAGTACTTC
>TRBJ1-2|few|TRBV2|NA
CASKGDESNYGYTF
TGTGCCAGCAAAGGAGACGAGTCGAACTATGGCTACACCTTC
>TRBJ2-7|few|TRBV7-9|NA
CASSASNGTYFPYEQYF
TGTGCCAGCAGCGCCTCTAACGGGACATATTTTCCCTACGAGCAGTACTTC
>TRBJ1-1|NA|TRBV6-5|TRBD1
CASSYGTGVLDTEAFF
TGTGCCAGCAGTTATGGGACAGGGGTCTTGGACACTGAAGCTTTCTTT
>TRBJ1-1|once|TRBV5-1|TRBD1
CASSLAGTENTEAFF
TGCGCCAGCAGCTTGGCCGGGACAGAGAACACTGAAGCTTTCTTT
>TRBJ1-1|NA|TRBV19|TRBD1
CATLFPGQGDTEAFF
TGTGCCACCCTCTTTCCGGGACAGGGAGATACTGAAGCTTTCTTT
>TRBJ1-5|NA|TRBV2|TRBD1
CASSRWGQGRGQPQHF
TGTGCCAGCAGCAGATGGGGACAGGGTCGAGGCCAGCCCCAGCATTTT
>TRBJ1-1|once|TRBV10-3|TRBD1
CATSAGQGGNTEAFF
TGTGCCACCAGCGCTGGACAGGGGGGGAACACTGAAGCTTTCTTT
>TRBJ2-3|NA|TRBV20-1|NA
CSAPPRVGQYF
TGCAGTGCTCCACCACGGGTTGGGCAGTATTTT
>TRBJ1-5|many|TRBV13|NA
CASSLGQQNQPQHF
TGTGCCAGCAGCTTAGGACAGCAGAATCAGCCCCAGCATTTT
>TRBJ1-4|NA|TRBV19|NA
CASSQGVGEKLFF
TGTGCCAGTTCACAGGGTGTTGGTGAAAAACTGTTTTTT
>TRBJ2-1|NA|TRBV10-3|TRBD2
CAIMPAGGLEQFF
TGTGCCATCATGCCAGCGGGGGGACTTGAGCAGTTCTTC
>TRBJ2-2|NA|TRBV7-6|TRBD2
CASSRAGTRGTGELFF
TGTGCCAGCAGCCGTGCCGGGACTAGGGGCACCGGGGAGCTGTTTTTT
>TRBJ1-6|NA|TRBV2|NA
CASSKDRTNSPLHF
TGTGCCAGCAGTAAAGACAGGACCAATTCACCCCTCCACTTT
>TRBJ2-2|NA|TRBV9|TRBD2
CASSVRSGGPVANTGELFF
TGTGCCAGCAGCGTACGCAGCGGGGGCCCCGTCGCGAACACCGGGGAGCTGTTTTTT